The rows below give T cell receptor beta chains drawn from one sample of a study of cytomegalovirus exposure and HLA in healthy donors. Sequenced by immunoSEQ multiplex PCR; TCRdb stores in-frame clones only, minus some. The sample contains tens of thousands of clones, 75% to 85% of which appear only once. The sample was PBMCs. Receptors originate from a woman in her thirties or forties in good health and CMV-seropositive. Each CDR3 is given with its conserved first and last residue. D genes are given only for firm matches. Expanded clones are given a class, and other clones once, few, many or no size at all.

J | size | D | V | CDR3 | DNA
TRBJ1-1 | NA | TRBD1 | TRBV7-9 | CASSPGGFGGRNTEAFF | TGTGCCAGCAGCCCAGGGGGATTCGGAGGGAGGAACACTGAAGCTTTCTTT
TRBJ2-7 | NA | TRBD1 | TRBV18 | CASSPPDREYEQYF | TGTGCCAGCTCACCACCGGACAGGGAATACGAGCAGTACTTC
TRBJ2-1 | NA | TRBD2 | TRBV7-2 | CASSSGTSYPALVNEQFF | TGTGCCAGCAGCTCAGGGACTAGCTATCCAGCCTTAGTCAATGAGCAGTTCTTC
TRBJ2-7 | NA | TRBD1 | TRBV14 | CASSQGRGPYEQYF | TGTGCCAGCAGCCAAGGCAGGGGGCCGTACGAGCAGTACTTC
TRBJ1-2 | few | NA | TRBV5-1 | CASNLGADYGYTF | TGCGCCAGCAATTTGGGGGCTGACTATGGCTACACCTTC
TRBJ2-7 | NA | TRBD2 | TRBV6-5 | CASSSPREGWGEQYF | TGTGCCAGCAGCTCCCCCAGGGAGGGTTGGGGCGAGCAGTACTTC
TRBJ2-2 | few | NA | TRBV29-1 | CSVLRWRDPGELFF | TGCAGCGTTCTTCGATGGCGGGACCCCGGGGAGCTGTTTTTT
TRBJ1-5 | NA | TRBD1 | TRBV7-2 | CASSLAGTGGAEPQHF | TGTGCCAGCAGCTTAGCCGGGACAGGAGGCGCGGAGCCCCAGCATTTT
TRBJ1-3 | NA | NA | TRBV4-1 | CASSQELAGAGNTIYF | TGCGCCAGCAGCCAAGAATTGGCGGGGGCTGGAAACACCATATATTTT
TRBJ1-1 | NA | NA | TRBV5-1 | CASSFGQPGTEAFF | TGCGCCAGCAGCTTCGGACAGCCCGGCACTGAAGCTTTCTTT
TRBJ2-1 | few | TRBD1 | TRBV7-6 | CASSLGTGRYNEQFF | TGTGCCAGCAGCTTAGGGACAGGGCGTTACAATGAGCAGTTCTTC
TRBJ2-7 | once | TRBD2 | TRBV5-5 | CASSLGTSGSYEQYF | TGTGCCAGCAGCCTCGGGACTAGCGGGAGCTACGAGCAGTACTTC
TRBJ2-2 | few | TRBD2 | TRBV2 | CASSVNSGGSNTGELFF | TGTGCCAGCAGTGTGAATAGCGGGGGGTCAAACACCGGGGAGCTGTTTTTT
TRBJ2-3 | NA | TRBD2 | TRBV29-1 | CSVVLAGDTQYF | TGCAGCGTTGTCCTAGCGGGAGATACGCAGTATTTT
TRBJ2-6 | once | NA | TRBV6-5 | CASTPQASGANVLTF | TGTGCCAGCACCCCACAGGCGTCTGGGGCCAACGTCCTGACTTTC
TRBJ1-4 | NA | TRBD1 | TRBV11-2 | CASSLGGQPNEKLFF | TGTGCCAGCAGCTTAGGGGGACAGCCTAATGAAAAACTGTTTTTT
TRBJ2-4 | NA | NA | TRBV9 | CASSSQAKNIQYF | TGTGCCAGCAGCAGCCAAGCCAAAAACATTCAGTACTTC
TRBJ2-2 | once | NA | TRBV7-3 | CASSFRTGELFF | TGTGCCAGCAGCTTCAGAACCGGGGAGCTGTTTTTT
TRBJ2-3 | NA | TRBD1 | TRBV6-5 | CASSTRGQGADTQYF | TGTGCCAGCAGTACCCGGGGACAGGGGGCAGATACGCAGTATTTT
TRBJ1-6 | NA | NA | TRBV21-1 | CASRGQGSPNTGNSPLHF | TGTGCCAGCAGGGGACAGGGATCCCCTAATACGGGAAATTCACCCCTCCACTTT
TRBJ1-4 | NA | TRBD1 | TRBV10-3 | CAISPGQGQRNEKLFF | TGTGCCATCAGTCCGGGACAGGGACAACGTAATGAAAAACTGTTTTTT
TRBJ1-6 | NA | NA | TRBV7-9 | CASSLVPHRASNSPLHF | TGTGCCAGCAGCTTAGTCCCGCACAGGGCATCGAATTCACCCCTCCACTTT